This paragraph covers one TCR beta chain sequence. The antigen remains unidentified. By 5'RACE template switching, TCR cDNA was produced, with a universal primer site and UMIs added in the process. TCRdb re-called the 5' RACE reads through MiXCR, storing one row per CDR3 protein. The table shows 250,000 or so distinct CDR3 sequences, with 5.5% to 8.5% occurring only once. The CDR3 consists of 12 residues. Trimming cost V 5 bases and J 9 bases, with 11 bases left between them. Germline V gene sequence: CDR1 SGHTA, CDR2 FQGNSA. These data originate in a study of T cells after yellow fever vaccination. Study in general: SMART-Seq v4 Ultra Low Input prepared the low-cell-number fractions. General study findings and limits: A weaker secondary response peaked on day 5, the primary on day 15. Booster sampling recovered most clones from primary vaccination (around 97% CD4, 80% to 90% CD8).

Sequencing was performed on CD4+ T cells sorted from PBMCs, taken on the day of the yellow fever booster vaccination. The sequence was obtained from a man aged 30-40 years who received the YFV17D yellow fever vaccine. The V gene is TRBV7-2, the J gene TRBJ2-1; D possibly corresponds to TRBD2 (6 bases). CDR3: CASSQGLREQFF. DNA for the CDR3: TGTGCCAGCAGCCAGGGACTTCGTGAGCAGTTCTTC.